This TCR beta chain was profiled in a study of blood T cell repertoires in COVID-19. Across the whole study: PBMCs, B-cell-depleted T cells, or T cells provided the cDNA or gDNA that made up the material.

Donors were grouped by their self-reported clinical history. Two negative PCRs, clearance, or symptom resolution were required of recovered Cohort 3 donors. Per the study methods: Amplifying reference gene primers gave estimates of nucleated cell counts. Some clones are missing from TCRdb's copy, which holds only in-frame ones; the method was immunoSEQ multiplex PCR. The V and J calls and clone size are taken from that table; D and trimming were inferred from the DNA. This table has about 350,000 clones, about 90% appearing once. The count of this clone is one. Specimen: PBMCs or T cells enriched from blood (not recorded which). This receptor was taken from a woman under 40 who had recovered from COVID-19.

The CDR3 DNA is TGCGCCAGCAGCCTATCTGCTCAGGGTTGGACTAATGAAAAACTGTTTTTT. It yields the protein CASSLSAQGWTNEKLFF. The chain joins TRBV4-1 to TRBJ1-4; D may be TRBD1 (5 bases). This CDR3 spans 17 amino acids. V lost 4 bases and J lost 2, with 17 bases in between. The germline V gene encodes CDR1 MGHRA and CDR2 YSYEKL.